What follows describes a single TCR beta chain. This clonotype has only a few counts. This clone's antigen is unknown. Per-base qualities were not stored, and no clone one base away is much larger. The germline V gene provides CDR1 LGHNA and CDR2 YSLEER. V is cut back by 0 bases and J by 3 bases, with 15 bases in the junction unmatched. The CDR3 has 20 amino acids, counting the end cysteine and phenylalanine. The retained sequence is limited to the CDR3, 60 bases, with the frame set at the first base. The sample belongs to a study of response to subunit inactivated influenza vaccine (dated by TCRdb to the late 2010s). With regard to the full study: To follow how T cells responded to a trivalent subunit inactivated influenza vaccine, the researchers relied on deep quantitative profiling of the T cell receptor repertoire.

General conclusions and limits of the study: The authors suggested that each seasonal influenza vaccination may recruit only a limited number of new T cells.

Libraries were built with RT-PCR. Sequencing instrument: Illumina HiSeq 2500. TCRdb redid the processing of the public reads, applying fastp at Q25 and MiXCR, and retained in-frame beta chains. All rows with the same CDR3 protein become a single entry with the most common DNA and genes. This sample comprises 250,000 to 350,000 distinct CDR3 sequences, approximately 23% of them detected only once. Of the sample, 10% is held by the ten largest clones. The starting material was PBMCs from blood, obtained about 20 months after vaccination. The chain links TRBV4-3 with TRBJ2-7, and 12 junction bases match TRBD2. This clonotype was obtained from a man between 50 and 69 years old who received an inactivated influenza vaccine. Donor details come from another sample of the same person, matched by shared clones. The base sequence is TGCGCCAGCAGCCAAGATGCCTTCCGGCTAGCGGGAGGGACCGTCTACGAGCAGTACTTC. This yields the protein CASSQDAFRLAGGTVYEQYF.